One sample yielded the 5 T cell receptor beta chains listed below, sequenced in a study of blood T cell repertoires in COVID-19 (dated by TCRdb to 2020 to 2021). Libraries came from the immunoSEQ multiplex PCR assay. Entries here come from immuneACCESS through TCRdb and include only in-frame sequences with V and J called. Some clones fail to appear in such tables; in the studies checked, an unresolved V gene covers under half of the shortfall, and the cause of the remainder is unknown. This sample holds more than 110,000 clones; 70% to 80% were observed only once. The top ten hold roughly 10% of the sample. The sequenced sample was peripheral blood. The receptors derive from a woman in her forties or fifties with active or convalescent COVID-19.

V is TRBV6-2 or TRBV6-3 and J is TRBJ2-2; 9 bases agree with TRBD1. The CDR3 totals 16 residues. Germline V gene data show CDR1 as MNHEY and CDR2 as SVGEGT. After removal of 4 bases from V and 7 bases from J, the junction contained 10 bases not matched to a gene. As DNA, the CDR3 is TGTGCCAGCAGTTCGGATGGGACAGGGCTCGGCGGGGAGCTGTTTTTT. Protein: CASSSDGTGLGGELFF.

This clone has just a few counts. The chain is built from TRBV7-2 and TRBJ2-7; no clear D gene. The germline V gene encodes CDR1 SGHTA and CDR2 FQGNSA. V was pared by 7 bases and J by 3 bases, with 7 bases between. The CDR3 loop spans 11 amino acids. In DNA, the CDR3 is TGTGCCAGCACCTATCACTACGAGCAGTACTTC. This codes for CASTYHYEQYF.

This chain links TRBV7-2 with TRBJ1-2; D uncertain. Trimming took off 0 bases at V and 2 bases at J, with 10 bases between the two ends. Germline CDR1 is SGHTA and CDR2 is FQGNSA. There are 15 residues in the CDR3. The DNA of the CDR3 is TGTGCCAGCAGCTTAGCAAGGGAGAGGAACTATGGCTACACCTTC. The encoded protein is CASSLARERNYGYTF.

This rearrangement joins TRBV6-6 to TRBJ1-4; D unresolved. The germline CDR1 and CDR2 sequences are MNHNY and SVGAGI (reference sequence). The CDR3 has 12 residues. Trimming removed 2 bases at V and 8 bases at J, with 6 bases between. CDR3 loop: CASSYGQEKLFF. CDR3 bases: TGTGCCAGCAGTTACGGGCAAGAAAAACTGTTTTTT.

The chain recombines TRBV19 with TRBJ1-4; 9 bases match TRBD1. Germline-derived CDR1 and CDR2 are LNHDA and SQIVND (reference sequence). V shed 5 bases, J shed 4 bases, and the junction held 5 bases outside the gene matches. The CDR3 consists of 15 residues. This CDR3 is CASSYGTGSNEKLFF. The CDR3, as DNA: TGTGCCAGTAGTTACGGGACAGGGAGTAATGAAAAACTGTTTTTT.